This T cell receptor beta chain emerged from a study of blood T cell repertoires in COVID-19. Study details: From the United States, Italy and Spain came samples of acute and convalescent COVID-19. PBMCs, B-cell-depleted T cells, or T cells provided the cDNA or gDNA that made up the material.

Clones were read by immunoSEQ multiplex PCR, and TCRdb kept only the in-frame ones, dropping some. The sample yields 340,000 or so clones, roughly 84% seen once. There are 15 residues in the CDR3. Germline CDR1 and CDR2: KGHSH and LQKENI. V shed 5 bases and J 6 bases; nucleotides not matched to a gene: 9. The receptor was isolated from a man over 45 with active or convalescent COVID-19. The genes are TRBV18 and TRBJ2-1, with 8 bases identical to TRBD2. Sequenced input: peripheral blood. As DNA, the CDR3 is TGTGCCAGCTCATCTAGTCCCGGGACTAGCAATGAGCAGTTCTTC. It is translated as CASSSSPGTSNEQFF.